Listed below are T cell receptor beta chains from one sample, sequenced in a study of long-term antiretroviral therapy in people with HIV. Sequencing was performed with immunoSEQ multiplex PCR; in TCRdb, only in-frame clones are kept and a portion is missing. The table includes 30,000 to 35,000 clones, roughly 74% detected once. The sequencing used unsorted PBMCs, collected 3 years after starting antiretroviral therapy. The source of these receptors is a man aged 50 or older with HIV. The CDR3 runs from the conserved cysteine through the conserved F or W. Fields, in order: V gene, clone size, J gene, D gene, CDR3 protein, CDR3 DNA. D genes are given only for firm matches. Not all rows give a size; the values are once, few, many and, for expanded clones, a class.

>TRBV29-1|-|TRBJ1-1|-
CSVLIAEAFF
TGCAGCGTTTTGATCGCTGAAGCTTTCTTT
>TRBV27|-|TRBJ1-5|-
CASSPHNQPQHF
TGTGCCAGCAGTCCTCACAATCAGCCCCAGCATTTT
>TRBV11-3|-|TRBJ2-1|-
CASSLTRGTGGHNEQFF
TGTGCCAGCAGCTTAACGAGAGGGACGGGCGGACACAATGAGCAGTTCTTC
>TRBV7-9|-|TRBJ2-2|-
CASSLFPGELFF
TGTGCCAGCAGCTTATTCCCCGGGGAGCTGTTTTTT
>TRBV29-1|-|TRBJ1-2|-
CSAIDPANYGYTF
TGCAGCGCCATAGACCCCGCTAACTATGGCTACACCTTC
>TRBV11-3|-|TRBJ2-5|-
CASSFGGEETQYF
TGTGCCAGCAGCTTCGGAGGGGAGGAGACCCAGTACTTC
>TRBV29-1|-|TRBJ1-1|TRBD1
CSVGDRRWAFF
TGCAGCGTGGGGGACAGGCGCTGGGCTTTCTTT
>TRBV5-1|-|TRBJ2-2|-
CASSFDFTGELFF
TGCGCCAGCAGCTTCGATTTTACCGGGGAGCTGTTTTTT
>TRBV23-1|-|TRBJ2-7|-
CASSQSGGFSPYEQYF
TGCGCCAGCAGTCAATCAGGGGGTTTCTCCCCCTACGAGCAGTACTTC
>TRBV10-3|once|TRBJ2-7|-
CAISESSYEQYF
TGTGCCATCAGTGAGAGTTCCTACGAGCAGTACTTC
>TRBV11-1|-|TRBJ2-5|-
CASSPWEVGETQYF
TGTGCCAGCAGCCCGTGGGAAGTGGGGGAGACCCAGTACTTC
>TRBV5-1|-|TRBJ2-7|TRBD2
CASSRGTSGASSYEQYF
TGCGCCAGCAGCAGAGGGACTAGCGGGGCTAGCTCCTACGAGCAGTACTTC
>TRBV5-1|few|TRBJ1-2|TRBD1
CASSLEGQSYGYTF
TGCGCCAGCAGCTTGGAGGGACAGAGCTATGGCTACACCTTC
>TRBV2|few|TRBJ2-2|TRBD2
CASTGWGLAGGLTGELFF
TGTGCCAGCACCGGATGGGGCCTAGCGGGGGGGCTTACCGGGGAGCTGTTTTTT
>TRBV9|few|TRBJ2-5|TRBD1
CASSSRTGGGETQYF
TGTGCCAGCAGCTCAAGGACAGGGGGCGGGGAGACCCAGTACTTC
>TRBV4-2|-|TRBJ1-5|TRBD1
CASSQEMGTGNQPQHF
TGTGCCAGCAGCCAAGAAATGGGGACAGGGAATCAGCCCCAGCATTTT
>TRBV4-1|-|TRBJ1-1|-
CASSRDSWTEAFF
TGCGCCAGCAGCCGTGACAGTTGGACTGAAGCTTTCTTT
>TRBV5-1|-|TRBJ2-2|TRBD2
CATTSGGTTGELFF
TGCGCCACGACTAGCGGGGGGACCACCGGGGAGCTGTTTTTT
>TRBV28|-|TRBJ2-3|TRBD2
CASLTTSGSTDTQYF
TGTGCCAGCTTGACGACTAGCGGTAGCACAGATACGCAGTATTTT
>TRBV19|-|TRBJ2-1|-
CASSPTSYNEQFF
TGTGCCAGTAGTCCTACCTCCTACAATGAGCAGTTCTTC
>TRBV6-1|-|TRBJ1-5|TRBD1
CASNQNRGVNQPQHF
TGTGCCAGCAACCAAAACAGGGGAGTAAATCAGCCCCAGCATTTT
>TRBV5-1|-|TRBJ1-2|TRBD1
CASSDTGAREGYTF
TGCGCCAGCAGCGATACAGGGGCCCGTGAGGGCTACACCTTC
>TRBV27|-|TRBJ2-3|-
CASSFWTDTDTQYF
TGTGCCAGCAGTTTCTGGACTGACACAGATACGCAGTATTTT
>TRBV11-2|-|TRBJ1-6|TRBD1
CASSSIGGLVALHF
TGTGCCAGCAGCTCGATAGGGGGCCTCGTCGCCCTCCACTTT
>TRBV19|-|TRBJ1-5|-
CASSLTHMRQPQHF
TGTGCCAGTAGTCTTACTCACATGCGGCAGCCCCAGCATTTT
>TRBV15|-|TRBJ2-7|TRBD1
CATSRGGQGSYEQYF
TGTGCCACCAGCAGAGGGGGACAGGGCTCCTACGAGCAGTACTTC
>TRBV7-9|-|TRBJ2-7|TRBD2
CASSPSGGAYYEQYF
TGTGCCAGCAGCCCTAGCGGGGGGGCCTATTACGAGCAGTACTTC
>TRBV7-9|-|TRBJ1-5|TRBD1
CASSLGETGGNQPQHF
TGTGCCAGCAGCTTAGGTGAGACAGGGGGCAATCAGCCCCAGCATTTT
>TRBV30|-|TRBJ1-4|TRBD1
CAARQGSTANEKLFF
TGTGCCGCACGACAGGGAAGTACAGCTAATGAAAAACTGTTTTTT
>TRBV27|medium-sized|TRBJ1-5|-
CASSLSQGTQPQHF
TGTGCCAGCAGTTTATCACAGGGTACTCAGCCCCAGCATTTT
>TRBV20-1|-|TRBJ2-1|-
CSAWDLAQFF
TGCAGTGCTTGGGACCTGGCGCAGTTCTTC
>TRBV27|once|TRBJ1-2|-
CASSLGRHYGYTF
TGTGCCAGCTCTCTCGGGCGTCACTATGGCTACACCTTC